The 6 T cell receptor beta chains given below trace back to one sample, sequenced in a study of blood T cell repertoires in COVID-19. TCRdb keeps only in-frame clones here, not all; method: immunoSEQ multiplex PCR. This repertoire shows fewer than 300,000 clones, around 83% found once; its top ten account for around 6%. Sequenced material: peripheral blood. The receptor set was obtained from a man older than 75 with acute or convalescent COVID-19.

This clone was recorded a few times. The CDR3 sequence: CASSTTSGTLGQYF. CDR3 nucleotide sequence: TGTGCCAGTAGTACGACTAGCGGGACACTGGGGCAGTACTTC. V is TRBV19 and J is TRBJ2-7, with 11 positions matching TRBD2. CDR1 and CDR2 (germline): LNHDA, SQIVND (reference sequence). This CDR3 is 14 amino acids long. Trimming removed 4 bases from V and 9 bases from J; junction bases left unmatched: 8.

This clone was detected only once. CDR3 sequence: CATGWSTGELFF. Written as DNA, the CDR3 is TGTGCCACCGGATGGAGCACCGGGGAGCTGTTTTTT. The gene calls are TRBV24-1 and TRBJ2-2; D is unresolved. Germline CDR1 KGHDR, CDR2 SFDVKD. The CDR3 contains 12 residues. V gave up 9 bases and J gave up 4 bases, with 8 bases separating them.

The chain uses TRBV5-6 and TRBJ1-2; no reliable D call. Trimming cost V 0 bases and J 4 bases, with 10 bases left between them. The CDR3 loop spans 14 amino acids. Germline V gives CDR1 SGHDT, CDR2 YYEEEE. The CDR3 sequence is CASSLERVGYGYTF. The CDR3 DNA follows: TGTGCCAGCAGCTTGGAGAGGGTGGGCTATGGCTACACCTTC.

The chain combines TRBV6-5 with TRBJ2-3, with TRBD2 matching 7 bases. CDR1 and CDR2 from the germline V gene are MNHEY and SVGAGI. This CDR3 comprises 14 residues. The V gene end was trimmed by 8 bases and the J gene end by 1 base; junction bases not matched to a gene: 6. The CDR3 DNA reads as TGTGCCAGCGGGGATGCGGGGGGCACAGATACGCAGTATTTT. Its protein is CASGDAGGTDTQYF.

Remarks on this clone: A read error may account for a junction end that differs from germline. The V call is TRBV5-1, the J call TRBJ2-1; 7 bases line up with TRBD2. The length of the CDR3 is 17 residues. From germline, CDR1 is SGHRS and CDR2 YFSETQ. The CDR3 region is CASSFSPSGASNNEQFF. The CDR3 coding sequence is TGCGCCAGCAGCTTTTCGCCTAGCGGAGCCTCCAACAATGAGCAGTTCTTC.

This chain joins TRBV5-1 and TRBJ2-7, with D tentatively TRBD2 (6 bases). V shed 2 bases and J shed 4 bases, with 22 bases lying between them. CDR1 is SGHRS and CDR2 is YFSETQ in the germline V gene. CDR3 length: 17 amino acids. CDR3 sequence reads: CASSLVADNYGRYEQYF. CDR3 in DNA: TGCGCCAGCAGCTTAGTAGCGGACAACTATGGTCGGTACGAGCAGTACTTC.